Listed below are T cell receptor beta chains from one sample, sequenced in a study of monozygotic twins with inflammatory bowel disease. TCRdb reprocessed the 5' RACE reads, with one entry per CDR3 protein and no DNA. In all, the sample yields a few hundred thousand distinct CDR3 sequences. The sample taken for sequencing was blood. These receptors were collected from a human donor with ulcerative colitis or Crohn's disease, or a healthy co-twin of an affected twin (not recorded which). Both conserved end residues are part of each CDR3. Fields, in order: V gene, J gene, CDR3 protein.

>TRBV6-5|TRBJ1-4
CASSYRGTGHEKLFF
>TRBV5-1|TRBJ2-5
CASTDRAQETQYF
>TRBV5-1|TRBJ2-3
CASSLGLAIRTDTQYF
>TRBV13|TRBJ2-7
CASSQGLAGVYEQYF
>TRBV29-1|TRBJ1-1
CSVEARENTEAFF
>TRBV20-1|TRBJ1-5
CSAVEGQGFNQPQHF
>TRBV7-2|TRBJ2-3
CASSKRTSGTSTDTQYF
>TRBV27|TRBJ2-4
CASSPSHPRGGQNIQYF
>TRBV20-1|TRBJ2-7
CSARDPGAEQYF
>TRBV6-5|TRBJ2-1
CASTDFGGGEQFF
>TRBV6-5|TRBJ1-4
CASSYSGQGEKKLFF
>TRBV5-1|TRBJ2-7
CASSDLAGHSYEQYF
>TRBV7-2|TRBJ1-1
CASSPHSEAFF
>TRBV20-1|TRBJ2-7
CSATLGTGAYEQYF
>TRBV20-1|TRBJ1-6
CSAVTGYSPLHF
>TRBV19|TRBJ2-1
CASSTIKGSLYNEQFF
>TRBV6-2/TRBV6-3|TRBJ2-3
CASRDSSTDTQYF
>TRBV5-1|TRBJ1-1
CASSLAWQTNTEAFF
>TRBV12-3/TRBV12-4|TRBJ1-1
CASSLGAGLSTEAFF
>TRBV27|TRBJ2-2
CASSLRVTGDTGELFF
>TRBV6-1|TRBJ1-5
CASSEHGVGNQPQHF
>TRBV12-2|TRBJ2-1
CASRSHSEQFF
>TRBV4-1|TRBJ2-7
CASSPGTSGIPSKYF
>TRBV20-1|TRBJ2-3
CSASGRAKVVGIPSTDTQYF
>TRBV5-5|TRBJ1-3
CASSLERGRRNTIYF
>TRBV6-1|TRBJ1-5
CASSVVRVSNQPQHF
>TRBV7-2|TRBJ2-3
CASSLGYGRETDTQYF
>TRBV6-2/TRBV6-3|TRBJ1-1
CASSRQGMNTEAFF
>TRBV20-1|TRBJ2-3
CSAPGVLGTDTQYF
>TRBV14|TRBJ1-1
CASSQDWPGMGEAFF
>TRBV27|TRBJ1-5
CASSLAGRAQDGPQHF
>TRBV5-4|TRBJ1-6
CASGPGTGLAGSPLHF
>TRBV5-1|TRBJ2-5
CASSLYGQVQETQYF
>TRBV19|TRBJ2-6
CASVKISGGANVLTF
>TRBV5-1|TRBJ1-2
CASSPWTGANYGYTF
>TRBV5-1|TRBJ1-1
CASGQDRGAEAFF
>TRBV5-8|TRBJ1-6
CASSLRGNSPLHF
>TRBV5-1|TRBJ1-1
CASSLEGVRGTEAFF
>TRBV12-3/TRBV12-4|TRBJ1-5
CASSLRAGASGNQPQHF
>TRBV19|TRBJ1-2
CASSTRPGTGANYGYTF
>TRBV2|TRBJ2-1
CATSGLAGYNEQFF
>TRBV2|TRBJ1-5
CASSPTGYGQPQHF
>TRBV5-6|TRBJ2-2
CASSLGREELFF
>TRBV21-1|TRBJ1-1
CASSKASRGNACPEAFF
>TRBV6-5|TRBJ2-7
CASSSFDREYEQYF
>TRBV5-1|TRBJ2-7
CASSLEGRTGSYEQYF
>TRBV11-2|TRBJ1-1
CASSFPGTGAFF
>TRBV29-1|TRBJ1-2
CSVGDSPNGYTF
>TRBV4-1|TRBJ2-5
CASSQIGTGETQYF
>TRBV5-6|TRBJ1-4
CASSAPRTGNNEKLFF
>TRBV3-1|TRBJ1-2
CASSQEGTGRSGPWGYTF
>TRBV9|TRBJ1-1
CASNRGGSGTEAFF
>TRBV30|TRBJ2-3
CARTSGGATDTQYF
>TRBV5-5|TRBJ2-6
CASSYSDAANVLTF
>TRBV15|TRBJ1-1
CATSRATGTGGTEAFF